What follows are 27 T cell receptor beta chains derived from one specimen sequenced in a study of response to subunit inactivated influenza vaccine. TCRdb itself ran the RT-PCR reads through MiXCR, one entry per CDR3 protein. The table has about 700,000 distinct CDR3 sequences, approximately 15% seen once. The starting material was PBMCs from blood, obtained approximately 15 days before vaccination. All receptors derive from a man aged 50 to 59 who received an inactivated influenza vaccine.

This clonotype came up a few times. The chain combines TRBV15 with TRBJ2-5; the match to TRBD2 covers 10 bases. In germline, CDR1 is LNHNV, CDR2 YYDKDF (reference sequence). This CDR3 is 18 amino acids long. The ends lost 0 bases at V and 1 base at J; junction bases unmatched: 8. The CDR3 sequence is CATSRDRPSGGPQETQYF. The CDR3 DNA sequence: TGTGCCACCAGCAGAGATCGTCCTAGCGGGGGACCCCAAGAGACCCAGTACTTC. Looking up the rest from reference TRBV15 and TRBJ2-5 gives the full variable domain: DAMVIQNPRYQVTQFGKPVTLSCSQTLNHNVMYWYQQKSSQAPKLLFHYYDKDFNNEADTPDNFQSRRPNTSFCFLDIRSPGLGDTAMYLCATSRDRPSGGPQETQYFGPGTRLLVL.

A few counts support this clonotype. The rearrangement links TRBV28 to TRBJ2-7, with TRBD2 matching 11 bases. The CDR3 has 17 amino acids. Germline V lookup: CDR1 MDHEN, CDR2 SYDVKM. The V gene end was trimmed by 6 bases and the J gene end by 4 bases; junction bases not matched to a gene: 14. The CDR3 sequence: CASSPVGSGRAAYEQYF. The CDR3 DNA follows: TGTGCCAGCAGCCCCGTGGGTAGCGGGAGGGCCGCTTACGAGCAGTACTTC. Using reference TRBV28 and TRBJ2-7 for the parts outside the CDR3, the full variable domain is DVKVTQSSRYLVKRTGEKVFLECVQDMDHENMFWYRQDPGLGLRLIYFSYDVKMKEKGDIPEGYSVSREKKERFSLILESASTNQTSMYLCASSPVGSGRAAYEQYFGPGTRLTVT.

The rearrangement uses TRBV12-3 or TRBV12-4 and TRBJ2-3; D might be TRBD1 (5 bases). The CDR3 runs 16 residues. V lost 1 base to trimming and J lost 0 bases, with 11 bases between them. CDR3 in amino acids: CASSLGTLYSTDTQYF. The CDR3 bases are TGTGCCAGCAGTTTAGGGACATTATATAGCACAGATACGCAGTATTTT.

This clonotype has just a few counts. The rearrangement uses TRBV10-3 and TRBJ2-7; D not resolved. V was cut by 1 base and J by 3 bases, with 7 bases left in between. From germline, CDR1 is ENHRY and CDR2 SYGVKD. The CDR3 is 13 amino acids. DNA for the CDR3: TGTGCCATCAGTGAGTTGGGTGGCTACGAGCAGTACTTC. Residues: CAISELGGYEQYF.

This clonotype showed up just a few times. This chain links TRBV6-4 with TRBJ1-6, with D unclear. From germline, CDR1 is MRHNA and CDR2 SNTAGT. The V end was cut by 0 bases, the J end by 9 bases, with 6 bases between. The CDR3 covers 13 residues. This chain's CDR3 is CASSDSFRSPLHF. CDR3 in DNA: TGTGCCAGCAGTGACTCCTTCCGTTCACCCCTCCACTTT.

This clonotype appeared once. This sequence joins TRBV2 and TRBJ2-5; the match to TRBD1 covers 9 bases. With 6 bases clipped from V and 1 base from J, the junction kept 6 bases outside the gene matches. The germline V gene encodes CDR1 SNHLY and CDR2 FYNNEI. This CDR3 region has 15 residues. The CDR3 spells CASRLGTGPQETQYF. The CDR3 DNA is TGTGCCAGCAGATTGGGGACAGGGCCCCAAGAGACCCAGTACTTC.

The genes are TRBV7-9 and TRBJ2-7; no definite D call. The length of the CDR3 is 14 residues. V was pared by 2 bases and J by 2 bases, with 10 bases between. Germline V gene lookup returns CDR1 SEHNR and CDR2 FQNEAQ (reference sequence). CDR3 DNA sequence: TGTGCCAGCAGCTTATTGGGCAGCCCCTACGAGCAGTACTTC. Amino acids: CASSLLGSPYEQYF. Drawing the rest from reference TRBV7-9 and TRBJ2-7, the complete variable domain is DTGVSQNPRHKITKRGQNVTFRCDPISEHNRLYWYRQTLGQGPEFLTYFQNEAQLEKSRLLSDRFSAERPKGSFSTLEIQRTEQGDSAMYLCASSLLGSPYEQYFGPGTRLTVT.

The V gene is TRBV18, the J gene TRBJ2-1, with D hard to call. Germline CDR1 KGHSH, CDR2 LQKENI. V was trimmed by 0 bases and J by 5 bases, leaving 20 bases between them. CDR3 length: 18 residues. CDR3 sequence: CASSPPGLDFGKNNEQFF. The DNA of the CDR3 is TGTGCCAGCTCACCACCGGGATTAGACTTTGGAAAAAACAATGAGCAGTTCTTC.

This clonotype was seen only a few times. The V and J genes are TRBV3-1 and TRBJ1-1, with 7 bases lining up with TRBD1. Germline V gene sequence: CDR1 LGHDT, CDR2 YNNKEL (reference sequence). Trimming removed 1 base from V and 1 base from J; junction bases left unmatched: 3. The CDR3 consists of 15 residues. The CDR3 spells CASSQVPGGNTEAFF. DNA of the CDR3: TGTGCCAGCAGCCAAGTTCCAGGGGGGAACACTGAAGCTTTCTTT.

This chain joins TRBV14 and TRBJ2-7; 7 bases map to TRBD1. The CDR3 totals 15 residues. V gave up 2 bases and J gave up 4 bases; unmatched junction bases: 8. Germline CDR1 is SGHDN and CDR2 is FVKESK. CDR3 sequence reads: CASSQIGQGDYEQYF. CDR3 nucleotide sequence: TGTGCCAGCAGCCAAATCGGGCAGGGGGATTACGAGCAGTACTTC.

This clonotype came up many times. The chain joins TRBV2 to TRBJ2-7; no clear D gene. V lost 7 bases to trimming and J lost 4 bases, with 11 bases between them. This CDR3 spans 12 amino acids. Germline assignment: CDR1 SNHLY and CDR2 FYNNEI. CDR3 sequence: CASNKAAYEQYF. In nucleotides, the CDR3 is TGTGCCAGCAATAAGGCCGCTTACGAGCAGTACTTC.

A few counts support this clonotype. This chain connects TRBV18 to TRBJ2-1; D uncertain. This CDR3 has 15 residues. The germline V and J ends were trimmed by 6 bases and 0 bases, with 12 bases remaining between them. The germline gives CDR1 KGHSH, CDR2 LQKENI. DNA for the CDR3: TGTGCCAGCTCCCAACAACGGAGCTCCTACAATGAGCAGTTCTTC. Its protein is CASSQQRSSYNEQFF.

This clonotype was picked up a small number of times. The chain recombines TRBV11-2 with TRBJ2-1, with D perhaps TRBD1 (5 bases). Looked up from germline, CDR1 is SGHAT and CDR2 is FQNNGV. CDR3 length equals 16 residues. V dropped 5 bases and J dropped 7 bases, with 21 bases sitting between them. The CDR3 spells CASSHYRVRVRNEQFF. The DNA for the CDR3 is TGTGCCAGCAGCCATTACCGGGTCAGGGTGCGTAATGAGCAGTTCTTC. Complete variable domain (other parts from reference TRBV11-2 and TRBJ2-1): EAGVAQSPRYKIIEKRQSVAFWCNPISGHATLYWYQQILGQGPKLLIQFQNNGVVDDSQLPKDRFSAERLKGVDSTLKIQPAKLEDSAVYLCASSHYRVRVRNEQFFGPGTRLTVL.

The gene calls are TRBV5-1 and TRBJ2-5; a weak D match, TRBD1 (6 bases). CDR1 and CDR2 (germline): SGHRS, YFSETQ. V was pared by 4 bases and J by 14 bases, with 21 bases between. The CDR3 loop spans 13 amino acids. The CDR3 coding sequence is TGCGCCAGCAGCCCTACATCCCGGGACACCGGATACTTC. It yields the protein CASSPTSRDTGYF.

The CDR3: CAISEYAGSYEQYF. The CDR3 coding sequence is TGTGCCATCAGTGAGTATGCAGGGTCTTACGAGCAGTACTTC. This chain joins TRBV10-3 and TRBJ2-7; possibly TRBD1 for D (5 bases). Trimming shortened V by 1 base and J by 4 bases, and 11 bases separated the two germline ends. Germline assignment: CDR1 ENHRY and CDR2 SYGVKD. The CDR3 is made up of 14 amino acids.

In DNA form, the CDR3 reads TGTGCCAGCAGCCCTCAGGGGACAGGGGGCCTAAATGAGCAGTTCTTC. It codes for CASSPQGTGGLNEQFF. This rearrangement joins TRBV4-2 to TRBJ2-1; 12 positions match TRBD1. Germline values: CDR1 LGHNA, CDR2 YNFKEQ. CDR3 length: 16 amino acids. Unmatched junction bases numbered 8, after V lost 4 bases and J lost 7 bases.

The chain combines TRBV28 with TRBJ2-7; no firm D call. The ends were cut back, 3 bases at V and 3 bases at J, with 15 bases in the middle. In germline, CDR1 is MDHEN, CDR2 SYDVKM. CDR3 size: 15 residues. The CDR3 here is CASSLPRTVRYEQYF. The CDR3 DNA sequence: TGTGCCAGCAGTTTGCCCCGGACCGTTCGCTACGAGCAGTACTTC.

The chain has TRBV5-1 and TRBJ2-1; 12 bases map to TRBD2. V shed 4 bases, J shed 0 bases, and the junction held 5 bases outside the gene matches. This CDR3 is 17 amino acids long. Germline values: CDR1 SGHRS, CDR2 YFSETQ. CDR3 sequence: CASSGLAGKSSYNEQFF. The CDR3 region has the DNA TGCGCCAGCAGCGGACTAGCGGGAAAGAGCTCCTACAATGAGCAGTTCTTC.

This clonotype was seen repeatedly, ten times or more. The chain couples TRBV5-1 to TRBJ1-1; D gene unclear. The CDR3 totals 11 residues. The V gene's germline CDR1 is SGHRS and CDR2 YFSETQ. V gave up 5 bases and J gave up 0 bases, with 2 bases separating them. The CDR3 DNA reads TGCGCCAGCAGAATGAACACTGAAGCTTTCTTT. Translated, it gives CASRMNTEAFF.

The J gene is TRBJ2-7, the V gene TRBV20-1; no clear D gene. The V and J ends lost 5 bases and 3 bases respectively, with 8 bases between them. This CDR3 spans 11 amino acids. Germline V gives CDR1 DFQATT, CDR2 SNEGSKA (reference sequence). The CDR3 protein is CSADENYEQYF. The CDR3 bases are TGCAGTGCTGACGAAAACTACGAGCAGTACTTC.

This chain connects TRBV5-1 to TRBJ2-7; possibly TRBD1 or TRBD2 for D (6 bases each). V dropped 6 bases and J dropped 0 bases, with 13 bases sitting between them. Germline lookup yields CDR1 SGHRS and CDR2 YFSETQ. CDR3 length: 14 residues. Here the CDR3 reads CASKGGLSSYEQYF. The CDR3 DNA sequence: TGCGCCAGCAAGGGGGGCCTTAGCTCCTACGAGCAGTACTTC.

The J gene is TRBJ1-3, the V gene TRBV7-9; the D gene is possibly TRBD1 (5 bases). V lost 8 bases and J lost 0, with 20 bases in between. Germline V gene sequence: CDR1 SEHNR, CDR2 FQNEAQ (reference sequence). This CDR3 contains 17 residues. The CDR3 DNA is TGTGCCAGCTCCCCCCAGGGAAAGGGAAACTCTGGAAACACCATATATTTT. Translation: CASSPQGKGNSGNTIYF.

This clonotype came up a few times. This chain uses TRBV13 with TRBJ2-7; tentatively, D is TRBD2 (6 bases). CDR1 is PRHDT and CDR2 is FYEKMQ in the germline V gene (reference sequence). The CDR3 has 13 amino acids. The V end was cut by 5 bases, the J end by 10 bases, with 18 bases between. The CDR3 spells CASSAPGLLVQYF. CDR3 coding DNA: TGTGCCAGCAGCGCTCCGGGACTGCTCGTACAGTACTTC.

The chain is built from TRBV6-5 and TRBJ2-5, with 7 bases identical to TRBD2. Per the germline V gene, CDR1 is MNHEY and CDR2 is SVGAGI. The CDR3 length is 18 residues. V shed 0 bases, J shed 5 bases, and the junction held 15 bases outside the gene matches. CDR3 DNA sequence: TGTGCCAGCAGTTACTCCGGCCTTAGGGGAGGGAGGGAGGAGACCCAGTACTTC. It yields the protein CASSYSGLRGGREETQYF.

This chain links TRBV20-1 with TRBJ1-1; D is unclear. The CDR3 covers 14 residues. CDR1 and CDR2 (germline): DFQATT, SNEGSKA (reference sequence). Trimming took 0 bases from V and 2 from J, leaving 10 bases between them. The CDR3 sequence is CSARDLRANTEAFF. DNA of the CDR3: TGCAGTGCTAGAGATCTTCGGGCTAACACTGAAGCTTTCTTT.

With respect to this clonotype: Relative to the germline gene, one junction end is altered; a read error may explain this. V gene TRBV25-1 combines with J gene TRBJ2-7; D is unclear. The CDR3 is made up of 13 amino acids. Germline V gene data show CDR1 as MGHDK and CDR2 as SYGVNS. The CDR3 coding sequence is TGTGTCAGCAGTGATAGCCTCCTCTACGAGCAGTACTTC. As protein: CVSSDSLLYEQYF.

About this clonotype itself: This likely comes from a read error, as the CDR3 has no conserved phenylalanine or tryptophan at its end. This sequence joins TRBV7-2 and TRBJ2-1; D is unresolved. Trimming took off 5 bases at V and 10 bases at J, with 12 bases between the two ends. CDR1 is SGHTA and CDR2 is FQGNSA in the germline V gene. The CDR3 consists of 12 residues. CDR3 amino acids: CASSLPPAEQFI. The CDR3 bases are TGTGCCAGCAGCCTACCGCCAGCAGAGCAGTTCATC.